Given below is one TCR beta chain in context. The data were taken from a study of control samples from healthy donors and cancer patients. Germline CDR1 is KGHDR and CDR2 is SFDVKD. V lost 8 bases to trimming and J lost 5 bases, with 23 bases between them. CDR3 length: 16 amino acids. Sequenced by immunoSEQ multiplex PCR; TCRdb stores in-frame clones only, minus some. The repertoire table contains approximately 190,000 clones. The chain joins TRBV24-1 to TRBJ1-1; D possibly corresponds to TRBD1 (6 bases). The material sequenced was blood. The source is a woman aged 25 to 39 in good health. The CDR3 bases are TGTGCCACCATGGATAAGGTAGGGGGGGGTAGGACTGAAGCTTTCTTT. Translated, it gives CATMDKVGGGRTEAFF.